This T cell receptor (beta chain) originates from a study of blood T cells in healthy people across ages. At the level of the study: In model experiments, template switching was able to capture about one barcoded beta molecule for every two T cells that were present. General study findings and limits: Relative to aged donors, long-lived donors carried more naive CD4+ cells and displayed higher diversity. Age advanced and TCR beta diversity per million T cells fell, roughly linearly.

Combining a sample-barcoded 5' primer with a J-beta primer mix, a second PCR ran for roughly 7 to 12 cycles. Sequencing yielded, for each sample, at least 3 million paired-end reads carrying CDR3. TCRdb ran MiXCR on the 5' RACE reads and lists one entry per CDR3 protein. The table has more than 800,000 distinct CDR3 sequences, under 35% seen once; the top ten hold 15% to 20%. CDR3 length equals 17 residues. Trimming cost V 4 bases and J 11 bases; bases outside gene matches: 21. Germline V gives CDR1 DFQATT, CDR2 SNEGSKA (reference sequence). The table lists this clonotype with a few counts. The antigen remains undetermined. Just one base apart from a much larger clone, this may be a read error.

This receptor was taken from a woman of 80 years or more in good health. The chain has TRBV20-1 and TRBJ2-5; 11 positions agree with TRBD2. Sequenced material: blood. CDR3 residues: CSATSGSGGAGYNEQYF. The CDR3 DNA is TGCAGTGCTACATCGGGTAGCGGGGGGGCCGGATACAATGAGCAGTACTTC.